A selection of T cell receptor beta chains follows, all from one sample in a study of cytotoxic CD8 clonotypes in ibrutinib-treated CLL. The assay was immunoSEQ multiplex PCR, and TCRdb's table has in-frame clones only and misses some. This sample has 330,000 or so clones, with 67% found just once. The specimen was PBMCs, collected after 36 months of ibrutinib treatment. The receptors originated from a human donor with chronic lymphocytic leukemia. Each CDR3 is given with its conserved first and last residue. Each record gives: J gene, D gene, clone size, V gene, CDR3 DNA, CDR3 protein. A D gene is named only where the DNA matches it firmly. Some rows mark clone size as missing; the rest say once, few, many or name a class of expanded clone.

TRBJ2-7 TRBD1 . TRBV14 TGTGCCAGCAGCGGGGACAGGGTCCGCGAGCAGTACTTC CASSGDRVREQYF
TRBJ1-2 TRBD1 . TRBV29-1 TGCAGCGTTTACACAGGGGGCAAGGAATTTGGCTATGGCTACACCTTC CSVYTGGKEFGYGYTF
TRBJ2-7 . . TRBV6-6 TGTGCCAGCAGTTACTCGCGGGTTTCCTACGAGCAGTACTTC CASSYSRVSYEQYF
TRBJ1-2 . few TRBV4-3 TGCGCCAGCAGCCAAGATGCCAGGGGAGACTATGGCTACACCTTC CASSQDARGDYGYTF
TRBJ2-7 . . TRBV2 TGTGCCAGCAGTGAATTCGGTAGTAGCTCCTACGAGCAGTACTTC CASSEFGSSSYEQYF
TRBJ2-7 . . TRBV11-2 TGTGCCAGCAGCTTAACGCACGGATCCTACGAGCAGTACTTC CASSLTHGSYEQYF
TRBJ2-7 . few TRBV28 TGTGCCAGCAGTTTATCCCAGTTGAAAGGCTCCTACGAGCAGTACTTC CASSLSQLKGSYEQYF
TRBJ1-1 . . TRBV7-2 TGTGCCAGCAGCTACAGGATGAACACTGAAGCTTTCTTT CASSYRMNTEAFF
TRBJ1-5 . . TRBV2 TGTGCCAGCAGTGTCCGCGATAGCAATCAGCCCCAGCATTTT CASSVRDSNQPQHF
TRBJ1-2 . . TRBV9 TGTGCCAGCAGGAGGGAGACTGGCTACACCTTC CASRRETGYTF
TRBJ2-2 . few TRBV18 TGTGCCAGCTCACCATCCACCGGGGAGCTGTTTTTT CASSPSTGELFF
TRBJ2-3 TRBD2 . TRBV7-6 TGTGCCAGCAGCTTAGGGGCTAGCGGGAGTGCCACAGATACGCAGTATTTT CASSLGASGSATDTQYF
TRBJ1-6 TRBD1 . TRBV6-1 TGTGCCAGCAGTGGTTCAGGGGGTAGTTCACCCCTCCACTTT CASSGSGGSSPLHF
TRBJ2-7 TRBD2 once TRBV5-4 TGTGCCAGCAGCTTTTATAGCGGGACACCCTACGAGCAGTACTTC CASSFYSGTPYEQYF
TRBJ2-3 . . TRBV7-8 TGTGCCAGCAGCTCCTTTTACCCCAATACAGATACGCAGTATTTT CASSSFYPNTDTQYF
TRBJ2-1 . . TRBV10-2 TGCGCCAGCAGTGGGGGGTTCAGGGAGCAGTTCTTC CASSGGFREQFF
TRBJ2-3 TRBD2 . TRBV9 TGTGCCAGCAGCGATGGACTAGCGGGAACAGATACGCAGTATTTT CASSDGLAGTDTQYF
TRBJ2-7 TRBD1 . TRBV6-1 TGTGCCAGCAGTATGACAGGGTTCTCCGACGAGCAGTACTTC CASSMTGFSDEQYF
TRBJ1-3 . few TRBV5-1 TGCGCCAGCAGCTTTGAGGGAAGGGGTCAGGGCTCTGGAAACACCATATATTTT CASSFEGRGQGSGNTIYF
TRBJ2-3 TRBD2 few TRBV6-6 TGTGCCAGCAGTCCACTAGCGTCCTGGGGAGATACGCAGTATTTT CASSPLASWGDTQYF
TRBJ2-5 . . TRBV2 TGTGCCAGCAGTACCCATGAGACCCAGTACTTC CASSTHETQYF
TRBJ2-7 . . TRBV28 TGTGCCAGCAGTCAAACAGGGGGCTGGCTAGCGGGAACCTACGAGCAGTACTTC CASSQTGGWLAGTYEQYF
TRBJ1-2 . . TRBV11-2 TGTGCCAGCAGCCGGACTGACCATAACTATGGCTACACCTTC CASSRTDHNYGYTF
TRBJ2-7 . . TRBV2 TGTGCCACCAACGAGTACGAGCAGTACTTC CATNEYEQYF
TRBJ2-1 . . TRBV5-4 TGTGCCAGCAGCTTGGCTACGGGACTCCCCACAAATGAGCAGTTCTTC CASSLATGLPTNEQFF
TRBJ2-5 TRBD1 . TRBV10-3 TGTGCCATCAGTCCGGACAGGGGGCTGGACGAGACCCAGTACTTC CAISPDRGLDETQYF
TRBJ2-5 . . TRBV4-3 TGCGCCAGCAGCCAGAGACAGGGCCCGGGGCGGGAGTACCTGCCCCAAGAGACCCAGTACTTC CASSQRQGPGREYLPQETQYF